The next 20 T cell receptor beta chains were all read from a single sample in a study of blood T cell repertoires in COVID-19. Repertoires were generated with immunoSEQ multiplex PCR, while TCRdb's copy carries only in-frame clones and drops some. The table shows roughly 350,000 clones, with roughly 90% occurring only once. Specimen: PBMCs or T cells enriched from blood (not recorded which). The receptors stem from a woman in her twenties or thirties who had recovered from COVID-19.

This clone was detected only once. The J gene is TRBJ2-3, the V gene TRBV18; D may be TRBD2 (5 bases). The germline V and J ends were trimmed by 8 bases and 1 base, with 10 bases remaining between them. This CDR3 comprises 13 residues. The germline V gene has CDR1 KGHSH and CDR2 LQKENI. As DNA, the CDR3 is TGTGCCAGCACGGGATCTGGCACAGATACGCAGTATTTT. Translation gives CASTGSGTDTQYF.

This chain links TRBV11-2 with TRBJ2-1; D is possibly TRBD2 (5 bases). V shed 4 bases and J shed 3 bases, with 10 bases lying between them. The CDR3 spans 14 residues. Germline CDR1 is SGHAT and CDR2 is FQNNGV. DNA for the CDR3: TGTGCCAGCAGCTCCGGGATGCTCTACAATGAGCAGTTCTTC. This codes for CASSSGMLYNEQFF.

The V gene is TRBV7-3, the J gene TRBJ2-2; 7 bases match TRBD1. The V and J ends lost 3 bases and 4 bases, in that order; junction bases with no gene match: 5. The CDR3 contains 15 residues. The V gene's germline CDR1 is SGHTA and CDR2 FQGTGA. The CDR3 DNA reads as TGTGCCAGCAGCTTGACAGGGTCTACCACCGGGGAGCTGTTTTTT. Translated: CASSLTGSTTGELFF.

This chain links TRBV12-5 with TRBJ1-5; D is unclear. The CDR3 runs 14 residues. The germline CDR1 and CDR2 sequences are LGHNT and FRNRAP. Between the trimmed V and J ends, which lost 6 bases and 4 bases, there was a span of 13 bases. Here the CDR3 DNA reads TGTGCTAGTGGGCTTGGGTCGGGTAATCAGCCCCAGCATTTT. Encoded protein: CASGLGSGNQPQHF.

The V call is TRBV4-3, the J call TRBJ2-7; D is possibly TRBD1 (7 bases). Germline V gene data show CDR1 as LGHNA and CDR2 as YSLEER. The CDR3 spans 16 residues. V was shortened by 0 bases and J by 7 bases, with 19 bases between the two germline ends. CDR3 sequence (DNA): TGCGCCAGCAGCCAAGAAGGGGGCGGGGCCCCTAAGGAGCAGTACTTC. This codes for CASSQEGGGAPKEQYF.

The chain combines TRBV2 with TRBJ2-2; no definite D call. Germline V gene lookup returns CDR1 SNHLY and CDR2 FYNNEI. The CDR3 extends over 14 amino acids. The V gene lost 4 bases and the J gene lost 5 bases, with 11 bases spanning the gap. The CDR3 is CASSGGGGTGELFF. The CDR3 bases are TGTGCCAGCAGTGGCGGCGGTGGGACCGGGGAGCTGTTTTTT.

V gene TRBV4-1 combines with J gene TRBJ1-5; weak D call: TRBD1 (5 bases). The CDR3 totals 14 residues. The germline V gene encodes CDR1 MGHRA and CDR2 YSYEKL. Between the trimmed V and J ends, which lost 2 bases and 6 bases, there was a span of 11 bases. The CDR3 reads CASSQQGKGQPQHF. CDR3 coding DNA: TGCGCCAGCAGCCAACAGGGAAAGGGTCAGCCCCAGCATTTT.

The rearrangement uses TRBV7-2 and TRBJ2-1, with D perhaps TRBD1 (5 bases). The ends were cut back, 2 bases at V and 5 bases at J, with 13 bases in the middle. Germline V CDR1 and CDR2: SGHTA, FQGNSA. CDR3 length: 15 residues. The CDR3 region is CASSLQGWFDNEQFF. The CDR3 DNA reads TGTGCCAGCAGCTTACAGGGATGGTTCGACAATGAGCAGTTCTTC.

The CDR3 loop is CASSPSTVSGNTIYF. The DNA of the CDR3 is TGTGCCAGCAGCCCGTCGACAGTCTCTGGAAACACCATATATTTT. The chain is built from TRBV7-2 and TRBJ1-3; perhaps TRBD1 as D (5 bases). The germline V gene has CDR1 SGHTA and CDR2 FQGNSA. The length of the CDR3 is 15 residues. V gave up 5 bases and J gave up 0 bases, with 11 bases separating them.

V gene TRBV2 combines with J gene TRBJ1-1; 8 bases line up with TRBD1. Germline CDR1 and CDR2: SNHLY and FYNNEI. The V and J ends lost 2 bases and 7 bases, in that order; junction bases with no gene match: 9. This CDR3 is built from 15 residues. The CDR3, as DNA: TGTGCCAGCAGTGAAAGCCTTGGGACAGGCCTTGAAGCTTTCTTT. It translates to CASSESLGTGLEAFF. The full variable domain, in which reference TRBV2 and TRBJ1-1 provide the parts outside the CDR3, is EPEVTQTPSHQVTQMGQEVILRCVPISNHLYFYWYRQILGQKVEFLVSFYNNEISEKSEIFDDQFSVERPDGSNFTLKIRSTKLEDSAMYFCASSESLGTGLEAFFGQGTRLTVV.

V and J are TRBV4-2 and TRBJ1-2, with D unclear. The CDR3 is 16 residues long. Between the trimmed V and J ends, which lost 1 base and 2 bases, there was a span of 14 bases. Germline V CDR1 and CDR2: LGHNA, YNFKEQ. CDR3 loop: CASSQGVPGSNYGYTF. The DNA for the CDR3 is TGTGCCAGCAGCCAAGGGGTTCCGGGGTCAAACTATGGCTACACCTTC.

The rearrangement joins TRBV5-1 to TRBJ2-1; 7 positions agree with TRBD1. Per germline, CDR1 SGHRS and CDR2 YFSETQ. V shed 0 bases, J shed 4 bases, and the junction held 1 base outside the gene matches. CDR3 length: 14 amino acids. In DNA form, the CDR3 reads TGCGCCAGCAGCTTGGAGGGACAGTACAATGAGCAGTTCTTC. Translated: CASSLEGQYNEQFF.

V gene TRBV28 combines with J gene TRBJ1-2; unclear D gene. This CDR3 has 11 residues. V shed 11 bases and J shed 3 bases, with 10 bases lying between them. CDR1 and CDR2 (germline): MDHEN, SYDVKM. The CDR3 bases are TGTGCCGTCCGTCGGGACTATGGCTACACCTTC. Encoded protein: CAVRRDYGYTF.

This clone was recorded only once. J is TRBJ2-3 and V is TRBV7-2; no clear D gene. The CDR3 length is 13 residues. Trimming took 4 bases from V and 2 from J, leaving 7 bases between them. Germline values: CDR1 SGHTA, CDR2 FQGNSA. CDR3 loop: CASSSLTTDTQYF. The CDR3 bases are TGTGCCAGCAGCTCCCTAACCACAGATACGCAGTATTTT.

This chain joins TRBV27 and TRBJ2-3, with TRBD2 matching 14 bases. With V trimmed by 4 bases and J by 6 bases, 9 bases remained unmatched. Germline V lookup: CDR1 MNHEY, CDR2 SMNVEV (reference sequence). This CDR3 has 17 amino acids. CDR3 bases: TGTGCCAGCAGTTCAAGACTAGCGGGGGGGACAGTGGATACGCAGTATTTT. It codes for CASSSRLAGGTVDTQYF.

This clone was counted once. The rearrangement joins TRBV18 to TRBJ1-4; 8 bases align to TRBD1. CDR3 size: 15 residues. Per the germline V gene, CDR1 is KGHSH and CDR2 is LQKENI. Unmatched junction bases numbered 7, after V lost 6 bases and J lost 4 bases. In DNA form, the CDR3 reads TGTGCCAGCTCCCTCGGGACAGGAGGTAATGAAAAACTGTTTTTT. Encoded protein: CASSLGTGGNEKLFF. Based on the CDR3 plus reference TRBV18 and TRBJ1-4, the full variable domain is NAGVMQNPRHLVRRRGQEARLRCSPMKGHSHVYWYRQLPEEGLKFMVYLQKENIIDESGMPKERFSAEFPKEGPSILRIQQVVRGDSAAYFCASSLGTGGNEKLFFGSGTQLSVL.

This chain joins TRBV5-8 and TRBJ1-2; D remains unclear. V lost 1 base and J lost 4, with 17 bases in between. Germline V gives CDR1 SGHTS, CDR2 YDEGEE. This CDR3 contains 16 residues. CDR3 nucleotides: TGTGCCAGCAGCTTGCGCAGGCGCCTACTAGTCTATGGCTACACCTTC. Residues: CASSLRRRLLVYGYTF.

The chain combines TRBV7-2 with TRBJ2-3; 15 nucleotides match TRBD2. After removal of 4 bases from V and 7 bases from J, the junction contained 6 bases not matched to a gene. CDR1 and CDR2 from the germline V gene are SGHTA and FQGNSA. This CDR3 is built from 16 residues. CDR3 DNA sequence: TGTGCCAGCAGCTCATTGGGACTAGCGGGAGGTTATACGCAGTATTTT. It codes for CASSSLGLAGGYTQYF. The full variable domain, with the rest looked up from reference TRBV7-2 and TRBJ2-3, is GAGVSQSPSNKVTEKGKDVELRCDPISGHTALYWYRQSLGQGLEFLIYFQGNSAPDKSGLPSDRFSAERTGGSVSTLTIQRTQQEDSAVYLCASSSLGLAGGYTQYFGPGTRLTVL.

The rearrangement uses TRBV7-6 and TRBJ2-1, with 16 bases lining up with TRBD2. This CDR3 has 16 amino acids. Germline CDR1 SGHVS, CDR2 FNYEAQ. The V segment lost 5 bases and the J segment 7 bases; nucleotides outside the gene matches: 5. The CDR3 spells CASSAGTSGRGNEQFF. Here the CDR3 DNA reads TGTGCCAGCAGCGCGGGGACTAGCGGGAGGGGGAATGAGCAGTTCTTC.

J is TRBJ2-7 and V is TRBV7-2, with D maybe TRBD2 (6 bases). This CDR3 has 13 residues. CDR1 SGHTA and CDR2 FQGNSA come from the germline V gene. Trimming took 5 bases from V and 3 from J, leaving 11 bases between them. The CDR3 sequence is CASSLDYNYEQYF. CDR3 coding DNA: TGTGCCAGCAGCCTGGACTACAACTACGAGCAGTACTTC.